These 21 T cell receptor beta chains came from one sample sequenced in a study of CD8+ T cells in alopecia areata. It was cDNA, reverse transcribed from extracted RNA, that served as the sequencing template. Some clones are missing from TCRdb's copy, which holds only in-frame ones; the method was immunoSEQ multiplex PCR. This table holds 270,000 or so clones with no singletons; the top ten claim 0.9% to 1.5%. Sorting of pooled cutaneous lymph node cells was based on CD4, CD8alpha, NKG2D, NKG2ACE and other markers. Sequencing was done on a sample of CD4+ T cells sorted from a lymph node. The receptors shown here come from a C3H/HeJ mouse with alopecia areata. MHC haplotype of the mouse line: H2-k.

In its sample, this clone was seen a few times. Genes and germline come from the mouse. The sequenced fragment ends 4 residues before the CDR3 boundary, so the rest is inferred from the germline J gene. The gene calls are TRBV13-3 and TRBJ2-7; 11 positions agree with TRBD1. CDR1 is NNHDY, CDR2 SYVADS, per germline. CDR3 length equals 14 residues. With 6 bases clipped from V and 3 bases from J, the junction kept 5 bases outside the gene matches. Incomplete CDR3 DNA: TGTGCCAGCACTCTCGGGACAGGGGGCTAT. This translates into CASTLGTGGY. The whole CDR3 protein is CASTLGTGGYEQYF.

On this clone itself: Mouse germline and gene names are used. The read comes to an end 4 residues before the CDR3 does, leaving the germline J gene to fill in the end. The chain couples TRBV19 to TRBJ2-1, with 8 bases fitting TRBD2. Looked up from germline, CDR1 is FNHDT and CDR2 is SITEND (reference sequence). This CDR3 has 13 residues. Losses at the gene ends were 6 bases for V and 3 bases for J; bases not matched to a gene: 2. CDR3 amino acids: CASNGGGYAEQFF. The covered CDR3 bases are TGTGCCAGCAATGGGGGGGGCTATGCT.

In regard to this clone: The genes are named according to mouse. The CDR3 extends 4 residues past the end of the read, so its final part is completed from the germline J gene. Other DNA sequences in this specimen translate into the identical CDR3. The chain uses TRBV14 and TRBJ1-1; 9 bases map to TRBD1. Looked up from germline, CDR1 is SGHDT and CDR2 is FRDEAV. V was pared by 5 bases and J by 1 base, with 3 bases of the junction left unmatched. CDR3 length: 14 residues. The covered CDR3 bases are TGTGCCAGCAGCCCGGGACAGGGGAACACA. This gives the protein CASSPGQGNT. The complete CDR3 reads CASSPGQGNTEVFF.

With regard to this clone: Here the gene names and germline are mouse. The CDR3 extends 4 residues past the end of the read, so its final part is completed from the germline J gene. J is TRBJ2-5 and V is TRBV14; 8 bases agree with TRBD2. The CDR3 extends over 14 amino acids. Germline values: CDR1 SGHDT, CDR2 FRDEAV. CDR3 DNA (partial): TGTGCCAGCAGTTTAAGGGGGGGGCCGGAC. Translation gives CASSLRGGPD. The whole CDR3 is CASSLRGGPDTQYF.

This clone was seen more than once but under ten times. Genes and germline come from the mouse. The sequence runs out 3 residues before the end of the CDR3; the remainder is reconstructed from the germline J gene. V usage is TRBV13-2 and J usage is TRBJ1-6, with D unclear. TRBJ1-6 qualifies as an ORF whose function is uncertain. Trimming stripped 0 bases from V and 7 bases from J, with 5 bases between. The CDR3 extends over 13 amino acids. Germline assignment: CDR1 NNHNN and CDR2 SYGAGS (reference sequence). The covered CDR3 bases are TGTGCCAGCGGTGATGTCAGCAATTCGCCC. Translating gives CASGDVSNSP. The whole CDR3 sequence reads CASGDVSNSPLYF.

This clone was seen a handful of times. An end of the junction differs from the germline gene, which may be a read error. Genes here carry mouse names. Read coverage stops 4 residues before the CDR3 terminus; the germline J gene supplies the remainder. The rearrangement joins TRBV1 to TRBJ2-5; 8 bases line up with TRBD2. The CDR3 loop spans 14 amino acids. Germline V gives CDR1 NSQYPW, CDR2 LRSPGD (reference sequence). The CDR3: CTYSAVGGQDTQYF. CDR3 bases read: TGCACCTACAGTGCAGTGGGGGGGCAAGAC.

Only a few counts were recorded for this clone. Here the gene names and germline are mouse. The CDR3 protein is CASGARQGAVDTQYF. CDR3 DNA, as far as it was read: TGTGCCAGCGGTGCCCGACAGGGGGCCGTAGAC. V gene TRBV13-2 combines with J gene TRBJ2-5, with TRBD1 identical over 10 bases. The read terminates 4 residues ahead of where the CDR3 ends, so the germline J gene completes it. The CDR3 loop spans 15 amino acids. Germline V gives CDR1 NNHNN, CDR2 SYGAGS (reference sequence).

This clone was seen more than once but under ten times. Gene labels here are mouse ones. Read coverage stops 4 residues before the CDR3 terminus; the germline J gene supplies the remainder. At the DNA level, this CDR3 is encoded by other sequences in the same sample as well. The rearrangement joins TRBV13-1 to TRBJ1-2; 8 bases match TRBD1. In germline, CDR1 is NSHNY, CDR2 SYGAGN. The CDR3 runs 14 residues. With V trimmed by 2 bases and J by 3 bases, 3 bases remained unmatched. The covered CDR3 bases are TGTGCCAGCAGTGACAGGGGGCGCGACTCC. The encoded protein is CASSDRGRDS. The entire CDR3 protein is CASSDRGRDSDYTF.

This clone was seen a handful of times. Gene names and germline match the mouse. The sequence runs out 4 residues before the end of the CDR3; the remainder is reconstructed from the germline J gene. This chain connects TRBV1 to TRBJ2-4; TRBD1 agrees at 10 bases. The CDR3 has 16 amino acids. CDR1 and CDR2 from the germline V gene are NSQYPW and LRSPGD (reference sequence). V shed 1 base, J shed 3 bases, and the junction held 4 bases outside the gene matches. CDR3 residues: CTCSAGQGARQNTLYF. The sequenced part of the CDR3 DNA is TGCACCTGCAGTGCAGGACAGGGGGCTAGGCAAAAC.

On this clone itself: Any gene name here is a mouse gene name. The missing CDR3 end, 4 residues past where the read stops, is filled in from the germline J gene. Additional DNA sequences in this sample encode the identical CDR3. The chain joins TRBV19 to TRBJ2-7, with 7 bases lining up with TRBD2. The CDR3 has 13 amino acids. Per the germline V gene, CDR1 is FNHDT and CDR2 is SITEND (reference sequence). The CDR3 DNA, read in part, is TGTGCCAGCAGTATTCTGGGGGAATAT. Translation: CASSILGEY. The whole CDR3 protein reads CASSILGEYEQYF. The entire variable domain, with the rest obtained from reference TRBV19 and TRBJ2-7, is as follows: GGIITQTPKFLIGQEGQKLTLKCQQNFNHDTMYWYRQDSGKGLRLIYYSITENDLQKGDLSEGYDASREKKSSFSLTVTSAQKNEMAVFLCASSILGEYEQYFGPGTRLTVL.

Regarding this clone: Genes and germline come from the mouse. The read gets to within 4 residues of the CDR3 end, and the germline J gene fills in the rest. Other nucleotide sequences from this sample produce the same CDR3. The V call is TRBV13-1, the J call TRBJ2-7, with 13 positions matching TRBD2. V gave up 5 bases and J gave up 2 bases; unmatched junction bases: 4. CDR1 and CDR2 (germline): NSHNY, SYGAGN. The CDR3 length is 15 residues. The covered CDR3 bases are TGTGCCAGCAGCCCCGGGACTGGGGGGGCCTAT. It specifies CASSPGTGGAY. In full, the CDR3 reads CASSPGTGGAYEQYF.

Of note for this clone: Mouse gene names and germline throughout. Coverage ceases 4 residues before the CDR3 finishes, and the germline J gene fills in the end. The gene calls are TRBV1 and TRBJ2-3; D is unclear. CDR1 and CDR2 from the germline V gene are NSQYPW and LRSPGD (reference sequence). This CDR3 comprises 12 residues. Trimming stripped 6 bases from V and 0 bases from J, with 4 bases between. The sequenced part of the CDR3 DNA is TGCACCTGCAGCCTTAGTGCAGAA. This encodes CTCSLSAE. The whole CDR3 sequence is CTCSLSAETLYF.

This clone was seen at least ten times. Gene names and germline match the mouse. The read falls 4 residues short of the CDR3 end, and the missing part is taken from the germline J gene. V and J are TRBV17 and TRBJ1-1; TRBD1 aligns across 7 bases. The CDR3 length is 14 residues. J gave up 0 bases and V 6 bases, and 4 bases lay outside the gene matches. Germline V gene data show CDR1 as MNHDT and CDR2 as YYDKIL. The chain's CDR3 is CASRRGQTNTEVFF. The CDR3 bases that were read are TGTGCTAGCAGGAGGGGACAGACAAACACA.

Remarks on this clone: The genes and germline here are from mouse. The CDR3 end is not reached by the read, which stops 4 residues before it; the germline J gene fills it in. V and J are TRBV1 and TRBJ2-1; D possibly corresponds to TRBD2 (6 bases). CDR3 length: 15 amino acids. V lost 4 bases to trimming and J lost 3 bases, with 13 bases between them. Germline V lookup: CDR1 NSQYPW, CDR2 LRSPGD (reference sequence). CDR3 in amino acids: CTCSGPWGGYAEQFF. CDR3 DNA, as far as it was read: TGCACCTGCAGTGGCCCCTGGGGAGGCTATGCT.

This clone was found a few times. Germline and genes here are mouse. The read is 4 residues too short to cover the CDR3 end, so that end is filled in from the germline J gene. This sample also contains other DNA sequences that code for the same CDR3. The rearrangement joins TRBV5 to TRBJ2-7, with D unresolved. The CDR3 sequence is 15 residues long. V shed 0 bases and J shed 0 bases, with 9 bases lying between them. Germline lookup yields CDR1 LGHNA and CDR2 YNLKQL (reference sequence). CDR3 DNA, as far as it was read: TGTGCCAGCAGCCAAGACGCAGGTAGCTCCTAT. Protein: CASSQDAGSSY. The entire CDR3 protein is CASSQDAGSSYEQYF.

This clone showed up just a few times. Each gene name is a mouse one. The read is 4 residues too short to cover the CDR3 end, so that end is filled in from the germline J gene. The sample contains more than one DNA sequence encoding this CDR3. The chain recombines TRBV5 with TRBJ2-2; D is unclear. CDR1 is LGHNA, CDR2 YNLKQL, per germline (reference sequence). The CDR3 is 14 residues long. The V gene lost 0 bases and the J gene lost 3 bases, with 5 bases spanning the gap. The sequenced part of the CDR3 DNA is TGTGCCAGCAGCCAAGATAGGGACACCGGG. It translates to CASSQDRDTG. The whole CDR3 sequence reads CASSQDRDTGQLYF.

This clone was seen a handful of times. Gene names refer to mouse genes. The DNA read from the CDR3 is TGCACCTGCAGTGCCCAGACTGGGTACTATGCT. Translating it yields CTCSAQTGYYA. In full, the CDR3 is CTCSAQTGYYAEQFF. This chain uses TRBV1 with TRBJ2-1; 7 bases align to TRBD2. Coverage ceases 4 residues before the CDR3 finishes, and the germline J gene fills in the end. Trimming cost V 3 bases and J 2 bases; bases outside gene matches: 4. Germline V lookup: CDR1 NSQYPW, CDR2 LRSPGD (reference sequence). The CDR3 covers 15 residues.

For this clone: The genes are named according to mouse. The read stops 4 residues short of the end of the CDR3; the missing end is completed from the germline J gene. V gene TRBV19 combines with J gene TRBJ2-3; 7 bases fit TRBD2. The length of the CDR3 is 15 residues. The germline gives CDR1 FNHDT, CDR2 SITEND (reference sequence). Trimming took 6 bases from V and 0 from J; bases not matched to a gene: 7. The CDR3 reads CASTQTGSSAETLYF. CDR3 bases read: TGTGCCAGCACCCAGACTGGGAGTAGTGCAGAA. The full variable domain, completed using reference TRBV19 and TRBJ2-3, is GGIITQTPKFLIGQEGQKLTLKCQQNFNHDTMYWYRQDSGKGLRLIYYSITENDLQKGDLSEGYDASREKKSSFSLTVTSAQKNEMAVFLCASTQTGSSAETLYFGSGTRLTVL.

At least ten counts were recorded for this clone. Gene names are mouse gene names. The read ends 4 residues before the CDR3 terminus; that terminus is restored from the germline J gene. Distinct nucleotide sequences in the sample also encode this CDR3. The chain is built from TRBV13-1 and TRBJ1-1; the match to TRBD1 covers 8 bases. Germline V gives CDR1 NSHNY, CDR2 SYGAGN. The CDR3 has 14 residues. The V gene end was trimmed by 3 bases and the J gene end by 2 bases; junction bases not matched to a gene: 3. The DNA read from the CDR3 is TGTGCCAGCAGTGTGGACAGGGCCAACACA. Translated, it gives CASSVDRANT. The whole CDR3 protein is CASSVDRANTEVFF.

Worth noting for this clone: The gene symbols are mouse symbols. The read ends 4 residues early relative to the CDR3; the germline J gene fills the gap. The V call is TRBV14, the J call TRBJ2-3; TRBD1 matches 8 bases. This CDR3 is 15 amino acids long. Germline-derived CDR1 and CDR2 are SGHDT and FRDEAV. V lost 4 bases to trimming and J lost 0 bases; unmatched junction nucleotides: 4. The CDR3 loop is CASSGQGSSAETLYF. The covered CDR3 bases are TGTGCCAGCAGTGGACAGGGCTCTAGTGCAGAA.

Comment on this clone: The germline and genes are mouse ones. The CDR3 end is not reached by the read, which stops 4 residues before it; the germline J gene fills it in. The same CDR3 also results from other DNA sequences found in this sample. This chain joins TRBV19 and TRBJ2-2; 10 nucleotides align to TRBD2. Germline CDR1 and CDR2: FNHDT and SITEND (reference sequence). This CDR3 has 15 residues. The junction had 3 bases not matched to a gene; V was cut back by 5 bases and J by 2 bases. CDR3 sequence reads: CASSTTGGNTGQLYF. The CDR3 DNA, read in part, is TGTGCCAGCAGCACGACTGGGGGGAACACCGGG.